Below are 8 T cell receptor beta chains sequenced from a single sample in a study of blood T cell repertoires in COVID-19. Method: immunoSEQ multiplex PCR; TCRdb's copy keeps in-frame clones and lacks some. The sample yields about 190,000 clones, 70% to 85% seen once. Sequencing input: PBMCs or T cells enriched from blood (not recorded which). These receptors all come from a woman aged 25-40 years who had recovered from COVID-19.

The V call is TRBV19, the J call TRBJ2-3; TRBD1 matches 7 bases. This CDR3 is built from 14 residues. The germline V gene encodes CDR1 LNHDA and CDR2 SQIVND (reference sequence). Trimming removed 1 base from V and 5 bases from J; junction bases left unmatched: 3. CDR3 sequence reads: CASSIGDRRDTQYF. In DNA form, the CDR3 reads TGTGCCAGTAGTATAGGGGACAGAAGAGATACGCAGTATTTT.

The CDR3 DNA follows: TGTGCCAGCAGGTCCGGGACTGAGAACACTGAAGCTTTCTTT. It yields the protein CASRSGTENTEAFF. The V gene is TRBV6-5, the J gene TRBJ1-1; a possible D gene is TRBD1 (5 bases). The germline V gene has CDR1 MNHEY and CDR2 SVGAGI. The V and J ends lost 6 bases and 1 base respectively, with 12 bases between them. The CDR3 runs to 14 residues.

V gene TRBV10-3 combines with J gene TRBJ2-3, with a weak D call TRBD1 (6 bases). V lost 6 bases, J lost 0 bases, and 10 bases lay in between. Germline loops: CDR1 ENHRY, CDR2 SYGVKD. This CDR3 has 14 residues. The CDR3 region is CAIRGTTSTDTQYF. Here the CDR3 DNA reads TGTGCCATCAGGGGGACAACTAGCACAGATACGCAGTATTTT.

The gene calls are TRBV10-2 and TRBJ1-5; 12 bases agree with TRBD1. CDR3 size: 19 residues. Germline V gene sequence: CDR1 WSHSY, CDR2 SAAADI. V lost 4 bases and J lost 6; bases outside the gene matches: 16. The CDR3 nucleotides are TGCGCCAGCAGTGGGGTCCCGGGACAGGGGGCAGGGCGGGGTCAGCCCCAGCATTTT. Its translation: CASSGVPGQGAGRGQPQHF.

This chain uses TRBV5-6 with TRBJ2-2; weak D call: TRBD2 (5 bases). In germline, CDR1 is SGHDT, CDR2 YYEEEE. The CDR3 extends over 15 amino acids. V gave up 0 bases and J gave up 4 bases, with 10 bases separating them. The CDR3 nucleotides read TGTGCCAGCAGCTTGGTGGGAGTGATCACCGGGGAGCTGTTTTTT. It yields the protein CASSLVGVITGELFF.

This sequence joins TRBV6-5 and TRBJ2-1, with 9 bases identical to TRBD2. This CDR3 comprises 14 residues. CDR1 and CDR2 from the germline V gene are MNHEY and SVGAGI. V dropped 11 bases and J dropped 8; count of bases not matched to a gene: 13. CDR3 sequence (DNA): TGTGCCGGGAGAGCGGGGGGAGGAATCTATGAGCAGTTCTTC. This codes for CAGRAGGGIYEQFF.

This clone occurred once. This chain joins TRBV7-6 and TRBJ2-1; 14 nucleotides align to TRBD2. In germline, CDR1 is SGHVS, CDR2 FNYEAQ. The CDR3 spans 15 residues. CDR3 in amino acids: CACYSGTSGSVEQFF. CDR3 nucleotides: TGTGCATGCTACTCTGGGACTAGCGGGAGTGTTGAGCAGTTCTTC.

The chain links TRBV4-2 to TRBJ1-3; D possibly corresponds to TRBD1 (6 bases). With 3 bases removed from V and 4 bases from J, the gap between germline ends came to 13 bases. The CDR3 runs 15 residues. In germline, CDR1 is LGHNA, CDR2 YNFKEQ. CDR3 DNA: TGTGCCAGCAGCCAGAACAGGGTAGCAGGAAACACCATATATTTT. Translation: CASSQNRVAGNTIYF.